The next 6 T cell receptor beta chains were all read from a single sample in a study of blood T cell repertoires in COVID-19. Sequencing was performed with immunoSEQ multiplex PCR; in TCRdb, only in-frame clones are kept and a portion is missing. The sample contains approximately 40,000 clones, 91% of which appear only once. Sequenced: peripheral blood. Receptor source: an elderly woman with acute or convalescent COVID-19.

In its sample, this clone was seen once. The rearrangement links TRBV19 to TRBJ1-5; 7 bases fit TRBD1. Germline V gives CDR1 LNHDA, CDR2 SQIVND (reference sequence). J was trimmed by 4 bases and V by 7 bases; bases with no gene match: 10. The CDR3 covers 15 residues. CDR3: CASTHRGGWNQPQHF. The CDR3 nucleotides read TGTGCCAGTACCCACAGGGGCGGTTGGAATCAGCCCCAGCATTTT.

CDR3 nucleotides: TGTGCCAGCAGCAACCAGGGTTCAGATACGCAGTATTTT. It yields the protein CASSNQGSDTQYF. The chain recombines TRBV5-8 with TRBJ2-3; perhaps TRBD1 as D (5 bases). CDR3 length: 13 amino acids. CDR1 and CDR2 from the germline V gene are SGHTS and YDEGEE. Trimming pared 4 bases from V and 4 bases from J, leaving 10 bases between.

This chain connects TRBV10-3 to TRBJ1-1, with D perhaps TRBD1 (6 bases). The V end was cut by 7 bases, the J end by 0 bases, with 9 bases between. Germline assignment: CDR1 ENHRY and CDR2 SYGVKD. The CDR3 has 13 amino acids. This CDR3 is CAITGQLNTEAFF. CDR3 coding DNA: TGTGCCATCACTGGACAGTTGAACACTGAAGCTTTCTTT.

The rearrangement uses TRBV13 and TRBJ2-7; tentatively, D is TRBD2 (5 bases). The CDR3 is 16 residues long. CDR1 and CDR2 (germline): PRHDT, FYEKMQ (reference sequence). Trimming took 0 bases from V and 0 from J, leaving 12 bases between them. In DNA form, the CDR3 reads TGTGCCAGCAGCTTAGGCTTCCGGGGTCGCTCCTACGAGCAGTACTTC. It codes for CASSLGFRGRSYEQYF.

The chain employs TRBV7-2 and TRBJ1-1; D might be TRBD1 (5 bases). The ends were cut back, 4 bases at V and 0 bases at J, with 9 bases in the middle. The CDR3 spans 14 residues. Looked up from germline, CDR1 is SGHTA and CDR2 is FQGNSA. The CDR3 DNA sequence: TGTGCCAGCAGCTCAGGGCCGGTGAACACTGAAGCTTTCTTT. It specifies CASSSGPVNTEAFF.

The chain employs TRBV7-2 and TRBJ2-7; the match to TRBD1 covers 7 bases. Germline assignment: CDR1 SGHTA and CDR2 FQGNSA. The junction had 13 bases not matched to a gene; V was cut back by 6 bases and J by 5 bases. CDR3 length equals 15 residues. In DNA, the CDR3 is TGTGCCAGCAGTTGGGCGACCGGGACAGCCAACGAGCAGTACTTC. Translating gives CASSWATGTANEQYF.